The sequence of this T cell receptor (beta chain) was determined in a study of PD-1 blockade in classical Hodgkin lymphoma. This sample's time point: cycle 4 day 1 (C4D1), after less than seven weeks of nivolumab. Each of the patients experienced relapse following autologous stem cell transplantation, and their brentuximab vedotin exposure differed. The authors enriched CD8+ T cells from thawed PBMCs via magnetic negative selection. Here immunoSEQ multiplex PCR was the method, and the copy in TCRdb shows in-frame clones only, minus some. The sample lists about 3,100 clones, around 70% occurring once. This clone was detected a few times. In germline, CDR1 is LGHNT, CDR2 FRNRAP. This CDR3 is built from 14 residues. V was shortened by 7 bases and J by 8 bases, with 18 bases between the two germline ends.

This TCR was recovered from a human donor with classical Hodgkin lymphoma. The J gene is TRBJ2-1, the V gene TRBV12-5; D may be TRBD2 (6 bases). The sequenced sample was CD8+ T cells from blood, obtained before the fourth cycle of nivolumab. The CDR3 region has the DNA TGTGCTAGTGACTCCCCAGTGCGGGGCGATGAGCAGTTCTTC. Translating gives CASDSPVRGDEQFF.